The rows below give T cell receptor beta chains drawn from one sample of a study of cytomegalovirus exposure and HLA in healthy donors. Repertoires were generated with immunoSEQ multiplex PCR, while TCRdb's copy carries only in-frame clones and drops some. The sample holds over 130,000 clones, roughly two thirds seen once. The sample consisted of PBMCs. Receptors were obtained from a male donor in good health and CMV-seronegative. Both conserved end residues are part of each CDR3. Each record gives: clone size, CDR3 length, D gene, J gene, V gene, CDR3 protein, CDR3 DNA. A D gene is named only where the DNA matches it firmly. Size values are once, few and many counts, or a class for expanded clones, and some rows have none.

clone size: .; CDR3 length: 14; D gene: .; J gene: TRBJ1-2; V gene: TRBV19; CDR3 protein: CASSVAADLYGYTF; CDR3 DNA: TGTGCCAGTAGCGTCGCGGCAGACCTCTATGGCTACACCTTC
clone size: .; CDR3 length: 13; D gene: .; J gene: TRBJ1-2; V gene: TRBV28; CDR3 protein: CASTQQGNYGYTF; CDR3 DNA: TGTGCCAGCACCCAGCAGGGTAACTATGGCTACACCTTC
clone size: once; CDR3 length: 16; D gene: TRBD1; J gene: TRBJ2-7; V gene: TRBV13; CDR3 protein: CASSLGRQGASYEQYF; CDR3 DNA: TGTGCCAGCAGCTTAGGCCGTCAGGGGGCGTCCTACGAGCAGTACTTC
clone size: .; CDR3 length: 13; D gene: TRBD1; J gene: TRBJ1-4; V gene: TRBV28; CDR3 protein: CASIQGVNEKLFF; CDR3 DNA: TGTGCCAGCATCCAGGGGGTCAATGAAAAACTGTTTTTT
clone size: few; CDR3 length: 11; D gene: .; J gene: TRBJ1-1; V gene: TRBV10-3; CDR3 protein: CATRQITEAFF; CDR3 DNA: TGTGCCACCAGACAGATCACTGAAGCTTTCTTT
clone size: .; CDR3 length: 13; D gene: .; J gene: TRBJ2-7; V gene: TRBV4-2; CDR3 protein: CASSQEYNYEQYF; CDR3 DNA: TGTGCCAGCAGCCAAGAATATAACTACGAGCAGTACTTC
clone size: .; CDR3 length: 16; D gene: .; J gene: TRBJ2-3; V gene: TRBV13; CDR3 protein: CASSLYAQGGTDTQYF; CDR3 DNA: TGTGCCAGCAGCTTATACGCGCAGGGTGGCACAGATACGCAGTATTTT
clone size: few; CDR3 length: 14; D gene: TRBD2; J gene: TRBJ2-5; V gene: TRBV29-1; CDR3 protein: CSVGVPGGQETQYF; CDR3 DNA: TGCAGCGTTGGGGTTCCGGGGGGGCAAGAGACCCAGTACTTC
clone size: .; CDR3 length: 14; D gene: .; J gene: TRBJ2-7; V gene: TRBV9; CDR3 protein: CASSVVASSYEQYF; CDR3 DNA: TGTGCCAGCAGCGTAGTCGCTAGCTCCTACGAGCAGTACTTC
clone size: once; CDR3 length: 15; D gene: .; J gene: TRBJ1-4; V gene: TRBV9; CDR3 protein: CASSVDGQGYEKLFF; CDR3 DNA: TGTGCCAGCAGCGTAGATGGGCAGGGATATGAAAAACTGTTTTTT
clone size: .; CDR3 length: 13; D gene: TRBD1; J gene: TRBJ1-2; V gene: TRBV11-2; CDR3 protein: CACSGQEPYGYTF; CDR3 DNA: TGTGCCTGCTCGGGACAGGAGCCGTATGGCTACACCTTC
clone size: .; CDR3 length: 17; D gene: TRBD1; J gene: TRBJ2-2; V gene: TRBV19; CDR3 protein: CASSQPWGQGNTGELFF; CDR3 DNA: TGTGCCAGTAGTCAACCCTGGGGACAGGGGAACACCGGGGAGCTGTTTTTT
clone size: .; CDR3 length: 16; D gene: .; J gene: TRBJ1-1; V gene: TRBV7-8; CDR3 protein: CASSSSGVSVNTEAFF; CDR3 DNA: TGTGCCAGCAGCTCCTCGGGTGTGTCGGTGAACACTGAAGCTTTCTTT
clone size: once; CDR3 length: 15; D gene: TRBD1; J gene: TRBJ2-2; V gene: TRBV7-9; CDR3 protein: CASSLVTGDTGELFF; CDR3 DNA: TGTGCCAGCAGCTTAGTTACAGGGGACACCGGGGAGCTGTTTTTT
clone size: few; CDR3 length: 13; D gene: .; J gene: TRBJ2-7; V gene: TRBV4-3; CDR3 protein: CASSQDVRSEQYF; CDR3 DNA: TGCGCCAGCAGCCAAGATGTGAGGTCCGAGCAGTACTTC
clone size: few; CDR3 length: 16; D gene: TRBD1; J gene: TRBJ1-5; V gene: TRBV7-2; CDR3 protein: CASSLDLQGAGQPQHF; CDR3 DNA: TGTGCCAGCAGCTTAGATTTACAGGGGGCGGGACAGCCCCAGCATTTT
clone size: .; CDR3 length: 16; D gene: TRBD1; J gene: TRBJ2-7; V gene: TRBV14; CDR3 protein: CASSQRKGQGSNEQYF; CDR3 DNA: TGTGCCAGCAGCCAACGAAAGGGACAGGGATCGAACGAGCAGTACTTC
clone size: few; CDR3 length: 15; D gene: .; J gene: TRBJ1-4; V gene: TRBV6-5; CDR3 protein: CASSRTWAGDEKLFF; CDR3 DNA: TGTGCCAGCAGTCGAACCTGGGCGGGGGATGAAAAACTGTTTTTT
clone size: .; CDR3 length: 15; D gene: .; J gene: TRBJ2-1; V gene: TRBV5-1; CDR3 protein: CASSLAFGGYNEQFF; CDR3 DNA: TGCGCCAGCAGCTTGGCCTTTGGAGGCTACAATGAGCAGTTCTTC
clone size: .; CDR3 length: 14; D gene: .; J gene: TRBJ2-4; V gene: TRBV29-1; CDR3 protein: CSVVETLAKNIQYF; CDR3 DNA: TGCAGCGTTGTCGAAACTCTAGCCAAAAACATTCAGTACTTC
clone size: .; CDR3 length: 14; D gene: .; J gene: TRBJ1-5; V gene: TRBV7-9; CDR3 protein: CASSLGQGGQPQHF; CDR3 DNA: TGTGCCAGCAGCTTAGGGCAGGGAGGTCAGCCCCAGCATTTT
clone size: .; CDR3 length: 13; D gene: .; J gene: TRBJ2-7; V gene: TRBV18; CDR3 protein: CASSPPAQAGQYF; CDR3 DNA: TGTGCCAGCTCACCACCGGCACAGGCCGGGCAGTACTTC
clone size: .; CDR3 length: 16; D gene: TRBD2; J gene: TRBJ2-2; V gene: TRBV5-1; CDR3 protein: CASSLDLGGDTGELFF; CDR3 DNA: TGCGCCAGCAGCTTGGACCTCGGGGGGGACACCGGGGAGCTGTTTTTT
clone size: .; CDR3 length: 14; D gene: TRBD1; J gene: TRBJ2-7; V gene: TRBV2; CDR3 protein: CASKSRQGSYEQYF; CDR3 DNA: TGTGCCAGCAAGTCGAGACAGGGGTCGTACGAGCAGTACTTC
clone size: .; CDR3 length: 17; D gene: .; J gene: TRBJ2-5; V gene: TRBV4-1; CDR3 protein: CASSQNGARGSQETQYF; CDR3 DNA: TGCGCCAGCAGCCAAAATGGGGCCAGGGGTTCCCAAGAGACCCAGTACTTC
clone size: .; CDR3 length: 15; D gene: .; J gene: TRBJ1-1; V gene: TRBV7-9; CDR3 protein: CASSKLGQGGTEAFF; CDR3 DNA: TGTGCCAGCAGCAAACTGGGGCAGGGAGGAACTGAAGCTTTCTTT
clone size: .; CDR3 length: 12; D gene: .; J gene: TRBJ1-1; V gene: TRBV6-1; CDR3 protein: CASSDRPGRAFF; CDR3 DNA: TGTGCCAGCAGTGACCGGCCGGGAAGAGCTTTCTTT
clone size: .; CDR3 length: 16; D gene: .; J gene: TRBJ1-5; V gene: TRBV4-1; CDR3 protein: CASSQTNLRGNQPQHF; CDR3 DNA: TGCGCCAGCAGCCAAACAAATCTCCGGGGGAATCAGCCCCAGCATTTT
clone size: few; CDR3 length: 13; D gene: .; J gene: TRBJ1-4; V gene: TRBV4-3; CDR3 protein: CASSQDRGEKLFF; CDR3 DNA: TGCGCCAGCAGCCAAGATAGGGGCGAAAAACTGTTTTTT
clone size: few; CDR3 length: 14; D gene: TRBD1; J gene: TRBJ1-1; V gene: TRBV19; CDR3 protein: CASRGTGGRTEAFF; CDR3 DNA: TGTGCCAGTAGGGGGACAGGGGGCCGCACTGAAGCTTTCTTT
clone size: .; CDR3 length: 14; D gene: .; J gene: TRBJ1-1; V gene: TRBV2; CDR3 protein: CASNTPAPDTEAFF; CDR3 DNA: TGTGCCAGTAACACCCCCGCCCCAGACACTGAAGCTTTCTTT
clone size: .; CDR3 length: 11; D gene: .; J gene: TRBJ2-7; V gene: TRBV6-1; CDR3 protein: CASSRDMIPDF; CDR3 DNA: TGTGCCAGCAGCCGGGACATGATCCCGGACTTC
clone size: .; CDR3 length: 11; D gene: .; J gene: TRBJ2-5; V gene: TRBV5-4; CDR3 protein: CASSRSETQYF; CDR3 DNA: TGTGCCAGCAGCCGTTCAGAGACCCAGTACTTC
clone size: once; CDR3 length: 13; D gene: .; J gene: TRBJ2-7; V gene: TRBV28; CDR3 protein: CASSLGRGYEQYF; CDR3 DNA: TGTGCCAGCAGTTTGGGCAGGGGATACGAGCAGTACTTC
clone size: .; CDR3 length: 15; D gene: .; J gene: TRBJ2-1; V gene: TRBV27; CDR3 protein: CASSSPGTPRDEQFF; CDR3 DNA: TGTGCCAGCAGTTCCCCGGGGACACCCAGGGATGAGCAGTTCTTC
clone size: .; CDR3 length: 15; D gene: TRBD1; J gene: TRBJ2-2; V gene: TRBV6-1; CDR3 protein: CASRRDRVDTGELFF; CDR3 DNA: TGTGCCAGCAGACGGGACAGGGTGGACACCGGGGAGCTGTTTTTT
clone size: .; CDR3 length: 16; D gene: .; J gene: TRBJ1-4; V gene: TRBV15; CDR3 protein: CATSRDSGISNEKLFF; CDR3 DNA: TGTGCCACCAGCAGAGATTCGGGGATTTCCAATGAAAAACTGTTTTTT
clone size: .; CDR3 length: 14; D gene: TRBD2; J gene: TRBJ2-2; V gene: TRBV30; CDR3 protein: CAWSPGGGTGELFF; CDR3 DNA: TGTGCCTGGAGTCCGGGAGGGGGGACCGGGGAGCTGTTTTTT
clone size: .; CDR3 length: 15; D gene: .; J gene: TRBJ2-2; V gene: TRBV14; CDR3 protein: CASSQESARLGGLFF; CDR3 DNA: TGTGCCAGCAGCCAAGAAAGCGCTCGTCTCGGGGGGCTGTTTTTT
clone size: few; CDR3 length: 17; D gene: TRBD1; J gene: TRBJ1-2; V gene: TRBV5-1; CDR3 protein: CASSLAPPGTVNYGYTF; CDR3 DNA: TGCGCCAGCAGCCTGGCCCCCCCCGGGACAGTAAACTATGGCTACACCTTC
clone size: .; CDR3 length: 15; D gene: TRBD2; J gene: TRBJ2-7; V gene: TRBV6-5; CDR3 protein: CASSYFRGVNYEQYF; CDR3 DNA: TGTGCCAGCAGTTACTTCCGGGGGGTGAATTACGAGCAGTACTTC
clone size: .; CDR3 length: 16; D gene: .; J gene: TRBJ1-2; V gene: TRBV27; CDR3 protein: CASSLSTEGRMGGYTF; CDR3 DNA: TGTGCCAGCAGTTTATCTACTGAGGGCAGGATGGGGGGCTACACCTTC